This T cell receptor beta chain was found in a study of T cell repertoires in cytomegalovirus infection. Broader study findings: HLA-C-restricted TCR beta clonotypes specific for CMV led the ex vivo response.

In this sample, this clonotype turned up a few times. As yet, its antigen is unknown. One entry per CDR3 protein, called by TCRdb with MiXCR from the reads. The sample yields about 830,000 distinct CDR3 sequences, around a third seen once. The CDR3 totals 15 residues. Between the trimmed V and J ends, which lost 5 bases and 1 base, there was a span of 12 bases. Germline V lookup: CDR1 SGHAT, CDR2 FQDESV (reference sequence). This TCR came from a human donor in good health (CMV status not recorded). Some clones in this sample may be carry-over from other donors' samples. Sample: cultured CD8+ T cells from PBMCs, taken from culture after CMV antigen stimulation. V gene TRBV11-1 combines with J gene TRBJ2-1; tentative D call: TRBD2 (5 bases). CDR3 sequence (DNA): TGTGCCAGCAGCCAGCGGCGGCTATCCTACAATGAGCAGTTCTTC. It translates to CASSQRRLSYNEQFF.